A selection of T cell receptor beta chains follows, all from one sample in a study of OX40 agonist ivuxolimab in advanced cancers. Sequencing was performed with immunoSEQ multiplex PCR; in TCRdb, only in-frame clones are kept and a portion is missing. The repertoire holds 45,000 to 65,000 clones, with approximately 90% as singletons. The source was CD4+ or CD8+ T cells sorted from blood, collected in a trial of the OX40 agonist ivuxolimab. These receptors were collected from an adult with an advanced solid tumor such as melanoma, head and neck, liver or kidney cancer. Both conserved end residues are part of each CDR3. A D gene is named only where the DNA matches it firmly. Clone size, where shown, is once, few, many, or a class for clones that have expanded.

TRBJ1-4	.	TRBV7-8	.	TGTGCCAGCAGCTCCGGACCTAGGAATGAAAAACTGTTTTTT	CASSSGPRNEKLFF
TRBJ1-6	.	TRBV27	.	TGTGCCAGCAGTTTAAGTGGGTATTCACCCCTCCACTTT	CASSLSGYSPLHF
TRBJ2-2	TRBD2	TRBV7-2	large	TGTGCCAGCAGCTTTTATGACTTAGCGGGGTCCGGGGAGCTGTTTTTT	CASSFYDLAGSGELFF
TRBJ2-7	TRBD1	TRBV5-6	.	TGTGCCAGCAGCCCACAGGGGAACGAGCAGTACTTC	CASSPQGNEQYF
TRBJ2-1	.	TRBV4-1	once	TGCGCCAGCAGCCACCAGGGGAGCGGCCTAGGGAATGAGCAGTTCTTC	CASSHQGSGLGNEQFF
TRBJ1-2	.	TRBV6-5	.	TGTGCCAGCAGTTACTGGGCGTCGGATGGCTACACCTTC	CASSYWASDGYTF
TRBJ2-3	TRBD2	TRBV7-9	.	TGTGCCAGCAGCTTACTCGGGGGACTAGCGGGACTTACGCAGTATTTT	CASSLLGGLAGLTQYF
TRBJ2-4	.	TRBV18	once	TGTGCCAGCTCACCACTCGAGCCCCCGGACATTCAGTACTTC	CASSPLEPPDIQYF
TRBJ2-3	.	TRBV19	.	TGTGCCAGTAGTCCCCAGGACACAGATACGCAGTATTTT	CASSPQDTDTQYF
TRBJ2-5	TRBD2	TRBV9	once	TGTGCCAGCAGCGTAGCTACGACTAGCGGGTACCAAGAGACCCAGTACTTC	CASSVATTSGYQETQYF
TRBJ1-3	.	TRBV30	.	TGTGCCTGGAGTCACTCTGGAAACACCATATATTTT	CAWSHSGNTIYF
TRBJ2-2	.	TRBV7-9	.	TGTGCCAGCAGCTTATCAGTGAACACCGGGGAGCTGTTTTTT	CASSLSVNTGELFF
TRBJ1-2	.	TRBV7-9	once	TGTGCCAGCAGCTTAGGGAGAGGGGCTCAGGATGGCTACACCTTC	CASSLGRGAQDGYTF
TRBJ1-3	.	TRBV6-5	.	TGTGCCAGCAGTTACTCGCGGGGAACTGGAAACACCATATATTTT	CASSYSRGTGNTIYF
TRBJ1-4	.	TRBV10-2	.	TGCGCCAGCAGCGCGACTCCAAATGAAAAACTGTTTTTT	CASSATPNEKLFF
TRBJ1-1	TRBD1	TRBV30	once	TGTGCCTGGAGTGTATATCGGCAGGGGGCTGGAGAAGCTTTCTTT	CAWSVYRQGAGEAFF
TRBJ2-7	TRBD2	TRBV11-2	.	TGTGCCAGCAGCTTCGCGGGAGAGAGCGAGCAGTACTTC	CASSFAGESEQYF
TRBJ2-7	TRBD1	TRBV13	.	TGTGCCAGCAGCTTGTTCGAAGGTTCGACAGGGGCCGAGCAGTACTTC	CASSLFEGSTGAEQYF
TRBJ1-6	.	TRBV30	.	TGTGCCTGGAGTGCAATCTTGGATTCACCCCTCCACTTT	CAWSAILDSPLHF
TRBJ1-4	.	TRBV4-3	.	TGCGCCAGCAGCCAAGATAGGGATACGTATGAAAAACTGTTTTTT	CASSQDRDTYEKLFF
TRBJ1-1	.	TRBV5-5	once	TGTGCCAGCAGCCTACGTTTGGCGGACACTGAAGCTTTCTTT	CASSLRLADTEAFF
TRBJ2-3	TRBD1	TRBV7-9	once	TGTGCCAGCAGCTCATTTCCGGGACAGGGCACAGATACGCAGTATTTT	CASSSFPGQGTDTQYF
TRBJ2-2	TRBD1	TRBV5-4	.	TGTGCCAGCAGCTGGCGGACAGGGAACACCGGGGAGCTGTTTTTT	CASSWRTGNTGELFF
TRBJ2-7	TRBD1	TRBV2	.	TGTGCCATTGGGGGACAGCCCTACGAGCAGTACTTC	CAIGGQPYEQYF
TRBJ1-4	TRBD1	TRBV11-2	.	TGTGCCAGCAGCTTAGTTGGGACAGGGGAGGAGGGTGAAAAACTGTTTTTT	CASSLVGTGEEGEKLFF
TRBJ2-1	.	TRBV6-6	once	TGTGCCAGCCGGGGAGACTCCTACAATGAGCAGTTCTTC	CASRGDSYNEQFF
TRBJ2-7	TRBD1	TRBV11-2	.	TGTGCCAGCAGCTTATTCCGGGACAGGGGCTACGAGCAGTACTTC	CASSLFRDRGYEQYF
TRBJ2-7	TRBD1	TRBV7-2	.	TGTGCCAGCAGCTTTGACAGGGTTTACGAGCAGTACTTC	CASSFDRVYEQYF
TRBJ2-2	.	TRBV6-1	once	TGTGCCAGCACTTGGGATTCCGCGAACACCGGGGAGCTGTTTTTT	CASTWDSANTGELFF
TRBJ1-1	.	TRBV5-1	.	TGCGCCAGCAGCCGTGCACAGGGCTACACTGAAGCTTTCTTT	CASSRAQGYTEAFF
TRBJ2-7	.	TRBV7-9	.	TGTGCCAGCAGCTCCCCCGTTTGGGGGGCGGACGAGCAGTACTTC	CASSSPVWGADEQYF
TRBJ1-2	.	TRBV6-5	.	TGTGCCAGCAGCCTCACTGTCACCAATGGCTACACCTTC	CASSLTVTNGYTF
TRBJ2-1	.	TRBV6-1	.	TGTGCCAGCAGTTATGTCGGACAGACTGAGCAGTTCTTC	CASSYVGQTEQFF
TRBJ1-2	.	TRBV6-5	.	TGTGCCAGCAGCACCCTGGGAAACAATTACTATGGCTACACCTTC	CASSTLGNNYYGYTF
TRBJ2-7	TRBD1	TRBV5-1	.	TGCGCCAGCAGCTTCGCTCCGGGACAGGGGTTAGAGCAGTACTTC	CASSFAPGQGLEQYF
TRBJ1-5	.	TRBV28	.	TGTGCCAGCAGTTTACCCTCTGGTCAGCCCCAGCATTTT	CASSLPSGQPQHF
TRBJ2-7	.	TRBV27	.	TGTGCCAGCAGTTTAGGCAAGGGTACCTACGAGCAGTACTTC	CASSLGKGTYEQYF
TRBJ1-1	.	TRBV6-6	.	TGTGCCAGCAGTGCCAACCTTAGAGAAGCTTTCTTT	CASSANLREAFF
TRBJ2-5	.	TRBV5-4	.	TGTGCCAGCAGCGCGCTCGGGTTGGGAGAGGAGACCCAGTACTTC	CASSALGLGEETQYF
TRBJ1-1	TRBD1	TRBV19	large	TGTGCCAGTAGCGCGACAGGGCTGAACACTGAAGCTTTCTTT	CASSATGLNTEAFF
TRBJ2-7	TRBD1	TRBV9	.	TGTGCCAGCAGCCCGGGGACAGGGATCTACGAGCAGTACTTC	CASSPGTGIYEQYF
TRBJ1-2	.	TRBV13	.	TGTGCCAGCAGCCTCCTGCCGTCCGGGGTATCCTATGGCTACACCTTC	CASSLLPSGVSYGYTF
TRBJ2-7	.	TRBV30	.	TGTGCCTGGAGCCCGAGCTCCTACGAGCAGTACTTC	CAWSPSSYEQYF
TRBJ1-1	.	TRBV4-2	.	TGTGCCAGCAGCCAATACGAGAAATTGAGGCCTGAAGCTTTCTTT	CASSQYEKLRPEAFF
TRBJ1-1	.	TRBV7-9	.	TGTGCCAGCAGCTTAGAGGCGGCAACTGAAGCTTTCTTT	CASSLEAATEAFF
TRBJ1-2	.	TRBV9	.	TGTGCCAGCAGCGTAGTTCCAGGCGCGGGGGGCTACACCTTC	CASSVVPGAGGYTF
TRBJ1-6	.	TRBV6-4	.	TGTGCCAGCAGTGACTCGGCAGTCCGATATAATTCACCCCTCCACTTT	CASSDSAVRYNSPLHF
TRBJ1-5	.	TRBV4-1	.	TGCGCCAGCAGCCTTCAGGCGGGACCCAATCAGCCCCAGCATTTT	CASSLQAGPNQPQHF
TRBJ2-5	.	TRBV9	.	TGTGCCAGCAGCGTAGCGTGGGGATCACTGGGGGAGACCCAGTACTTC	CASSVAWGSLGETQYF
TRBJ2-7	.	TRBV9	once	TGTGCCAGCAGCGTAGGGGACCTGAGTTCCTACGAGCAGTACTTC	CASSVGDLSSYEQYF
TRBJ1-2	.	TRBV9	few	TGTGCCAGCAGCGTAGGTTCCAGGGAAGACTACACCTTC	CASSVGSREDYTF
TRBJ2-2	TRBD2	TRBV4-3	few	TGCGCCAGCAGCCAGGTTAGCGGGGTGAACACCGGGGAGCTGTTTTTT	CASSQVSGVNTGELFF
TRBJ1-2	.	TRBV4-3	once	TGCGCCAGCAGCCAAGATGGTGGCAGAAACTATGGCTACACCTTC	CASSQDGGRNYGYTF
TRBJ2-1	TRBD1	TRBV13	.	TGTGCCAGCAGCTATCCGGGACAGGGGGTCAATGAGCAGTTCTTC	CASSYPGQGVNEQFF